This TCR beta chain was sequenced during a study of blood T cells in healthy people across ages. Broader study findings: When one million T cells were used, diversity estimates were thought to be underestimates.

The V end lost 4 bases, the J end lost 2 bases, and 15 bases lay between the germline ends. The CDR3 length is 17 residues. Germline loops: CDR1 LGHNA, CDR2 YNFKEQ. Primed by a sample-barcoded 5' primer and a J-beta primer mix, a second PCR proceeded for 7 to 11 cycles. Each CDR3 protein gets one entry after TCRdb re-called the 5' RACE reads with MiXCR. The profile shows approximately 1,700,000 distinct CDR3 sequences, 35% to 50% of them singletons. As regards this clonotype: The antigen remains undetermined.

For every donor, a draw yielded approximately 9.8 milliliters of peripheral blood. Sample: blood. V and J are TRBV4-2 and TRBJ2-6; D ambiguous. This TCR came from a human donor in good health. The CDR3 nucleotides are TGTGCCAGCAGCCCTGGGCCTTCAGACCCTGGGGCCAACGTCCTGACTTTC. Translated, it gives CASSPGPSDPGANVLTF.